The T cell receptor beta chain under discussion was sequenced for a study of response to subunit inactivated influenza vaccine. This CDR3 is built from 16 residues. Germline CDR1 and CDR2: LNHNV and YYDKDF (reference sequence). With V trimmed by 0 bases and J by 1 base, 3 bases remained unmatched. TCRdb fed the RT-PCR reads into MiXCR, producing one record per CDR3 protein. The table lists 610,000 or so distinct CDR3 sequences, 13% to 15% of them singletons. This clonotype was seen only a few times. The chain joins TRBV15 to TRBJ2-4, with 7 bases aligning to TRBD2. Here the sequenced sample was PBMCs from blood, taken roughly 12 days after vaccination. This clonotype originated in a man aged 45-60 years who received an inactivated influenza vaccine. The DNA for the CDR3 is TGTGCCACCAGCAGAGATCTCGGGGGGGCCAAAAACATTCAGTACTTC. This codes for CATSRDLGGAKNIQYF.